This is a list of T cell receptor beta chains from one sample in a study of blood T cell repertoires in COVID-19. The table came from immunoSEQ multiplex PCR; TCRdb's copy has only in-frame clones and leaves some out. The sample consists of 200,000 or so clones, around 82% of them appearing once. What was sequenced was PBMCs or T cells enriched from blood (not recorded which). These receptors were taken from a woman aged 45-60 years who had been exposed to COVID-19. Both conserved end residues are part of each CDR3. The D gene is left open where the match is weak. The listing skips clone size in some rows; elsewhere it reads once, few, many or a size class.

cdr3_nt: TGCGCCAGCAGCGCGTGGACAGGGGGCGGCGAAAAACTGTTTTTT; cdr3_aa: CASSAWTGGGEKLFF; j_call: TRBJ1-4; v_call: TRBV5-1; d_call: TRBD1; clone_size: NA
cdr3_nt: TGTGCCAGCAGCTCCCCCCGGGACAGGGCTCGAAACACCATATATTTT; cdr3_aa: CASSSPRDRARNTIYF; j_call: TRBJ1-3; v_call: TRBV11-2; d_call: TRBD1; clone_size: NA
cdr3_nt: TGTGCCATCAGTGCAGGGGACTCCTATAATTCACCCCTCCACTTT; cdr3_aa: CAISAGDSYNSPLHF; j_call: TRBJ1-6; v_call: TRBV10-3; d_call: NA; clone_size: NA
cdr3_nt: TGTGCCAGCTCACCCAATCAGGGCGGCGAGACCCAGTACTTC; cdr3_aa: CASSPNQGGETQYF; j_call: TRBJ2-5; v_call: TRBV18; d_call: NA; clone_size: NA
cdr3_nt: TGTGCCAGCGGAACAGGGGCAAGAAACACCATATATTTT; cdr3_aa: CASGTGARNTIYF; j_call: TRBJ1-3; v_call: TRBV28; d_call: TRBD1; clone_size: NA
cdr3_nt: TGCGCCAGCAGCCCGACAGGGAACTCTGGAAACACCATATATTTT; cdr3_aa: CASSPTGNSGNTIYF; j_call: TRBJ1-3; v_call: TRBV5-1; d_call: TRBD1; clone_size: NA
cdr3_nt: TGTGCCAGCAGCTCGTTGGGGGGGCGCGTGAACACTGAAGCTTTCTTT; cdr3_aa: CASSSLGGRVNTEAFF; j_call: TRBJ1-1; v_call: TRBV5-5; d_call: NA; clone_size: NA
cdr3_nt: TGTGCCAGCAGCCAAGAGGGACAGCTAACTGAAGCTTTCTTT; cdr3_aa: CASSQEGQLTEAFF; j_call: TRBJ1-1; v_call: TRBV14; d_call: TRBD1; clone_size: NA
cdr3_nt: TGTGCCAGCCAGGGGGCCGGCAATCAGCCCCAGCATTTT; cdr3_aa: CASQGAGNQPQHF; j_call: TRBJ1-5; v_call: TRBV6-5; d_call: TRBD1; clone_size: NA
cdr3_nt: TGTGCCAGCTCACCAACGGGGTGGGATCAGCCCCAGCATTTT; cdr3_aa: CASSPTGWDQPQHF; j_call: TRBJ1-5; v_call: TRBV18; d_call: NA; clone_size: NA
cdr3_nt: TGTGCCTGGAGAGCGGGGTCTATGCGCTACACCTTC; cdr3_aa: CAWRAGSMRYTF; j_call: TRBJ1-2; v_call: TRBV30; d_call: NA; clone_size: NA
cdr3_nt: TGTGCCAGTAGTATAACGGGGAGCTACGAGCAGTACTTC; cdr3_aa: CASSITGSYEQYF; j_call: TRBJ2-7; v_call: TRBV19; d_call: NA; clone_size: once
cdr3_nt: TGTGCCAGCAGCTTTATCGGAGGGGGCGACGAGCAGTACTTC; cdr3_aa: CASSFIGGGDEQYF; j_call: TRBJ2-7; v_call: TRBV11-2; d_call: NA; clone_size: NA
cdr3_nt: TGCGCCAGCAGCCCGGGCGAGGGATTATATGGCACAGATACGCAGTATTTT; cdr3_aa: CASSPGEGLYGTDTQYF; j_call: TRBJ2-3; v_call: TRBV5-1; d_call: NA; clone_size: NA
cdr3_nt: TGTGCCAGCAGCGTAGGCACGGGGGGCCGAAATGGCTACACCTTC; cdr3_aa: CASSVGTGGRNGYTF; j_call: TRBJ1-2; v_call: TRBV9; d_call: NA; clone_size: NA
cdr3_nt: TGTGCCAGCAGTTACTCACAGGGTAACTATGGCTACACCTTC; cdr3_aa: CASSYSQGNYGYTF; j_call: TRBJ1-2; v_call: TRBV6-6; d_call: NA; clone_size: once
cdr3_nt: TGTGCCAGCAGCTTAGTTGGGGGGGCCGTCAATGAGCAGTTCTTC; cdr3_aa: CASSLVGGAVNEQFF; j_call: TRBJ2-1; v_call: TRBV7-2; d_call: NA; clone_size: NA
cdr3_nt: TGTGCCAGCAGCTCGACAGGGGCGAGATACGAGCAGTACTTC; cdr3_aa: CASSSTGARYEQYF; j_call: TRBJ2-7; v_call: TRBV6-5; d_call: TRBD1; clone_size: once
cdr3_nt: TGTGCCAGCAGCTTAGTCGGAGGGGGCGCGAATGGCTACACCTTC; cdr3_aa: CASSLVGGGANGYTF; j_call: TRBJ1-2; v_call: TRBV7-2; d_call: TRBD1; clone_size: NA
cdr3_nt: TGTGCCAGCAGTCCCCTATTGGCGGGTCAGCCCCAGCATTTT; cdr3_aa: CASSPLLAGQPQHF; j_call: TRBJ1-5; v_call: TRBV2; d_call: NA; clone_size: NA
cdr3_nt: TGTGCCAGCAGTTTAATGGGGCACACCGGGGAGCTGTTTTTT; cdr3_aa: CASSLMGHTGELFF; j_call: TRBJ2-2; v_call: TRBV28; d_call: NA; clone_size: NA
cdr3_nt: TGTGCCTGGAGTACGGGACTCGCCAATGAGCAGTTCTTC; cdr3_aa: CAWSTGLANEQFF; j_call: TRBJ2-1; v_call: TRBV30; d_call: NA; clone_size: NA
cdr3_nt: TGCGCCAGCAGTCAGGGGGCTCCCTACGAGCAGTACTTC; cdr3_aa: CASSQGAPYEQYF; j_call: TRBJ2-7; v_call: TRBV10-2; d_call: TRBD1; clone_size: NA
cdr3_nt: TGTGCCACCAGCAGAGATACAGGGAGCACTGAAGCTTTCTTT; cdr3_aa: CATSRDTGSTEAFF; j_call: TRBJ1-1; v_call: TRBV15; d_call: NA; clone_size: NA
cdr3_nt: TGTGCCAGCAGCCAAGATAAGTTGGTAGCTAACTATGGCTACACCTTC; cdr3_aa: CASSQDKLVANYGYTF; j_call: TRBJ1-2; v_call: TRBV4-2; d_call: NA; clone_size: NA
cdr3_nt: TGTGCCAGCAGCTCCCGGGTCCGAATGGAAGCTTTCTTT; cdr3_aa: CASSSRVRMEAFF; j_call: TRBJ1-1; v_call: TRBV7-2; d_call: NA; clone_size: NA
cdr3_nt: TGTGCCAGCGCCACTAGCGCGACGACTGAAGCTTTCTTT; cdr3_aa: CASATSATTEAFF; j_call: TRBJ1-1; v_call: TRBV6-4; d_call: NA; clone_size: NA
cdr3_nt: TGTGCCAGCAGCAAAGGAGAGAGATCTAACTATGGCTACACCTTC; cdr3_aa: CASSKGERSNYGYTF; j_call: TRBJ1-2; v_call: TRBV21-1; d_call: NA; clone_size: NA
cdr3_nt: TGCAGCGTGGGACAGGGCGGTGAAAAACTGTTTTTT; cdr3_aa: CSVGQGGEKLFF; j_call: TRBJ1-4; v_call: TRBV29-1; d_call: TRBD1; clone_size: NA
cdr3_nt: TGTGCCTGGTCTCAGCCGCGGACTGAAGCTTTCTTT; cdr3_aa: CAWSQPRTEAFF; j_call: TRBJ1-1; v_call: TRBV30; d_call: NA; clone_size: NA
cdr3_nt: TGTGCCAGCTCAACCGGGACAAGAGGGAGCGGCTACACCTTC; cdr3_aa: CASSTGTRGSGYTF; j_call: TRBJ1-2; v_call: TRBV18; d_call: NA; clone_size: NA
cdr3_nt: TGTGCCAGCAGCGATCCGGGACAGGGGGAAGGAGCTTTCTTT; cdr3_aa: CASSDPGQGEGAFF; j_call: TRBJ1-1; v_call: TRBV2; d_call: TRBD1; clone_size: NA
cdr3_nt: TGTGCCAGCAGTCCTACAGGGGTAAATTCACCCCTCCACTTT; cdr3_aa: CASSPTGVNSPLHF; j_call: TRBJ1-6; v_call: TRBV6-5; d_call: TRBD1; clone_size: NA
cdr3_nt: TGTGCCAGCAGTGACCGACAAGGGAGGGAGACCCAGTACTTC; cdr3_aa: CASSDRQGRETQYF; j_call: TRBJ2-5; v_call: TRBV6-1; d_call: NA; clone_size: NA
cdr3_nt: TGTGCCACCAGCAGAGTAGGGACAGGGGGATCTGGAAACACCATATATTTT; cdr3_aa: CATSRVGTGGSGNTIYF; j_call: TRBJ1-3; v_call: TRBV15; d_call: TRBD1; clone_size: NA
cdr3_nt: TGCGCCAGCAGCCTGGATGTCGGCGGAACCACTGAAGCTTTCTTT; cdr3_aa: CASSLDVGGTTEAFF; j_call: TRBJ1-1; v_call: TRBV5-1; d_call: NA; clone_size: NA
cdr3_nt: TGCGCCAGCAGAAATTCGGGACAGGGCGGAGGCTACACCTTC; cdr3_aa: CASRNSGQGGGYTF; j_call: TRBJ1-2; v_call: TRBV5-1; d_call: TRBD1; clone_size: NA
cdr3_nt: TGTGCCATCAGTGAGGGGACAGGGTCCCCTGGGGCCAACGTCCTGACTTTC; cdr3_aa: CAISEGTGSPGANVLTF; j_call: TRBJ2-6; v_call: TRBV10-3; d_call: TRBD1; clone_size: NA
cdr3_nt: TGTGCCAGCTCATCAAGCGGGGGGACAGATACGCAGTATTTT; cdr3_aa: CASSSSGGTDTQYF; j_call: TRBJ2-3; v_call: TRBV18; d_call: TRBD2; clone_size: NA
cdr3_nt: TGTGCCACCAGCAGAGCCGGGGGGCCGGGGTTCGAGACCCAGTACTTC; cdr3_aa: CATSRAGGPGFETQYF; j_call: TRBJ2-5; v_call: TRBV15; d_call: NA; clone_size: NA
cdr3_nt: TGCGCCAGCAGCTTGGCCAGCGGGGGGATTTACGAGCAGTACTTC; cdr3_aa: CASSLASGGIYEQYF; j_call: TRBJ2-7; v_call: TRBV5-1; d_call: TRBD2; clone_size: NA
cdr3_nt: TGTGCCAGCAGTTTAATCAGGGCCGGGGAGCTGTTTTTT; cdr3_aa: CASSLIRAGELFF; j_call: TRBJ2-2; v_call: TRBV27; d_call: NA; clone_size: NA
cdr3_nt: TGTGCCAGCAGTGATCGGGGACTAGCGGGAGAGACCCAGTACTTC; cdr3_aa: CASSDRGLAGETQYF; j_call: TRBJ2-5; v_call: TRBV2; d_call: TRBD2; clone_size: NA
cdr3_nt: TGTGCCAGCAGTGTAACCGGGGAGCTGTTTTTT; cdr3_aa: CASSVTGELFF; j_call: TRBJ2-2; v_call: TRBV2; d_call: NA; clone_size: NA
cdr3_nt: TGTGCCAGTAGGAGGCACACCGGGGAGCTGTTTTTT; cdr3_aa: CASRRHTGELFF; j_call: TRBJ2-2; v_call: TRBV19; d_call: NA; clone_size: once
cdr3_nt: TGTGCCAGCAGTTATAGCGGGACTCGGGTCACTGAAGCTTTCTTT; cdr3_aa: CASSYSGTRVTEAFF; j_call: TRBJ1-1; v_call: TRBV6-2/TRBV6-3; d_call: NA; clone_size: NA
cdr3_nt: TGTGCCTGGAAGGTGACACCGAACACTGAAGCTTTCTTT; cdr3_aa: CAWKVTPNTEAFF; j_call: TRBJ1-1; v_call: TRBV30; d_call: NA; clone_size: few
cdr3_nt: TGTGCTAGTGGTTTGGGGGGGCTCGGAGATACGCAGTATTTT; cdr3_aa: CASGLGGLGDTQYF; j_call: TRBJ2-3; v_call: TRBV12-5; d_call: NA; clone_size: once
cdr3_nt: TGTGCCAGTAGTTCTTCTAACAGGGGGCGGGGTACCGGGGAGCTGTTTTTT; cdr3_aa: CASSSSNRGRGTGELFF; j_call: TRBJ2-2; v_call: TRBV19; d_call: TRBD1; clone_size: NA
cdr3_nt: TGTGCCAGCAGCCAAGAAGGGGGGGCCACCATATATTTT; cdr3_aa: CASSQEGGATIYF; j_call: TRBJ1-3; v_call: TRBV3-1/TRBV3-2; d_call: NA; clone_size: NA
cdr3_nt: TGTGCCAGCACCACCGGGGGCTACGAGCAGTACTTC; cdr3_aa: CASTTGGYEQYF; j_call: TRBJ2-7; v_call: TRBV28; d_call: NA; clone_size: NA
cdr3_nt: TGTGCCAGCAGGGCGCAGGAGGATCGATGGGATGAGCAGTTCTTC; cdr3_aa: CASRAQEDRWDEQFF; j_call: TRBJ2-1; v_call: TRBV2; d_call: NA; clone_size: NA
cdr3_nt: TGTGCCAGCAGCCAACTCCCAGGGGACGGTTACACCGGGGAGCTGTTTTTT; cdr3_aa: CASSQLPGDGYTGELFF; j_call: TRBJ2-2; v_call: TRBV14; d_call: NA; clone_size: NA
cdr3_nt: TGTGCCACCAGTGAAGAGGGGACAGGTGGCGGCTACACCTTC; cdr3_aa: CATSEEGTGGGYTF; j_call: TRBJ1-2; v_call: TRBV24-1; d_call: TRBD1; clone_size: NA
cdr3_nt: TGTGCCAGCAGGGACAGGGTGAATGGTGACTATGGCTACACCTTC; cdr3_aa: CASRDRVNGDYGYTF; j_call: TRBJ1-2; v_call: TRBV6-5; d_call: TRBD1; clone_size: NA
cdr3_nt: TGTGCCAGCAGACCCGACAGGGAACGCTCCTACGAGCAGTACTTC; cdr3_aa: CASRPDRERSYEQYF; j_call: TRBJ2-7; v_call: TRBV28; d_call: TRBD1; clone_size: NA
cdr3_nt: TGTGCCAGCAGCCAATTTAGAGGGACAGGGAACACAGATACGCAGTATTTT; cdr3_aa: CASSQFRGTGNTDTQYF; j_call: TRBJ2-3; v_call: TRBV4-2; d_call: TRBD1; clone_size: NA